The entry below gives a single T cell receptor beta chain sequence along with its context. The entry originates in a study of blood T cell repertoires in COVID-19. V was clipped by 5 bases and J by 0 bases, with 14 bases between them. This CDR3 is 16 amino acids long. The V gene's germline CDR1 is SGHAT and CDR2 FQNNGV. Assay used: immunoSEQ multiplex PCR; TCRdb lists only in-frame clones, some missing. The top ten clones hold 2.5% to 3.5% of a sample with some 340,000 clones, approximately 82% of them seen once. The receptor was derived from a man aged 30 to 39 with active or convalescent COVID-19. The specimen sequenced was peripheral blood. This chain links TRBV11-2 with TRBJ1-3; D is unclear. The CDR3 sequence is CASSPQTYASGNTIYF. The DNA for the CDR3 is TGTGCCAGCAGCCCCCAGACTTATGCCTCTGGAAACACCATATATTTT.